The 14 T cell receptor beta chains given below trace back to one sample, sequenced in a study of CXCR3-negative and CXCR3-positive naive CD8 T cells. The study's findings and limits: For CXCR3-positive naive cells, TRB CDR3s were more hydrophobic than those of CXCR3-negative naive cells.

These receptors are not linked to any known antigen. 5' RACE that incorporated UMI labels was used to prepare the TRB cDNA libraries. For each CDR3 protein, TCRdb gives one entry from its re-call of the 5' RACE reads, without DNA. The sample yields about 2,700 distinct CDR3 sequences, of which the top ten take up less than 2.5%. The sample taken for sequencing was naive CXCR3+ CD8+ T cells from blood. Subset of the sample: CD45RO-CCR7+CD27+CD95- naive CD8+ T cells expressing CXCR3 (TNR3+). Source of these receptors: a human donor in good health. Some clones in this sample may be carry-over from other donors' samples.

The chain combines TRBV23-1 with TRBJ1-6; the TCRdb call, TRBD1, lacks DNA for checking. TRBV23-1 is treated as an ORF (open reading frame) with a function not yet certain. CDR3 length equals 18 residues. The chain's CDR3 is CASSPFGQEGFYNSPLHF.

In terms of frequency, this clonotype is medium-sized. This rearrangement joins TRBV29-1 to TRBJ2-7; the TCRdb D gene call, TRBD1, has no DNA to confirm it. Germline V gene lookup returns CDR1 SQVTM and CDR2 ANQGSEA. The CDR3 runs to 13 residues. CDR3 region: CSVNLLGDYEQYF.

This clonotype ranks as medium-sized in terms of frequency. The chain joins TRBV4-3 to TRBJ1-6; TCRdb lists TRBD1, though no DNA is available to test this call. The germline V gene has CDR1 LGHNA and CDR2 YSLEER. This CDR3 comprises 15 residues. The CDR3 spells CASSQGTGDNSPLHF.

This clonotype counts as medium-sized by frequency. The rearrangement links TRBV7-9 to TRBJ2-1; the TRBD1 assignment by TCRdb is unverifiable without DNA. CDR1 and CDR2 from the germline V gene are SEHNR and FQNEAQ (reference sequence). This CDR3 contains 16 residues. The CDR3 loop reads CASSPRTGGGFNEQFF.

Measured by frequency, this clonotype is medium-sized. The rearrangement uses TRBV4-1 and TRBJ2-1; TCRdb designates TRBD2, a call that cannot be tested without DNA. This CDR3 region has 16 residues. Germline assignment: CDR1 MGHRA and CDR2 YSYEKL. CDR3 loop: CASSQVSAGEGDEQFF.

The gene calls are TRBV29-1 and TRBJ1-1; TCRdb's D call, TRBD1, is unchecked because there is no DNA. The CDR3 covers 13 residues. Germline CDR1 SQVTM, CDR2 ANQGSEA. This chain's CDR3 is CSALQGLDTEAFF.

This clonotype is deemed medium-sized by its frequency. The rearrangement uses TRBV4-2 and TRBJ2-6; TCRdb gives TRBD1 as the D gene, but with no DNA this cannot be confirmed. CDR3 length equals 18 residues. Germline values: CDR1 LGHNA, CDR2 YNFKEQ. The CDR3 region is CASSPSPGWEIGANVLTF.

The genes are TRBV6-2 or TRBV6-3 and TRBJ2-4; TCRdb's D call, TRBD2, is unchecked because there is no DNA. CDR3 size: 16 residues. CDR1 is MNHEY, CDR2 SVGEGT, per germline. The CDR3 protein is CASSPGAESPGNIQYF.

The V gene is TRBV12-5, the J gene TRBJ1-2. This CDR3 comprises 12 residues. Germline V lookup: CDR1 LGHNT, CDR2 FRNRAP. The CDR3 is CASGLGRESYTF. Supplemented by reference TRBV12-5 and TRBJ1-2, the full variable domain reads DARVTQTPRHKVTEMGQEVTMRCQPILGHNTVFWYRQTMMQGLELLAYFRNRAPLDDSGMPKDRFSAEMPDATLATLKIQPSEPRDSAVYFCASGLGRESYTFGSGTRLTVV.

The chain combines TRBV21-1 with TRBJ2-5; with no DNA, the TCRdb D assignment of TRBD1 cannot be verified. TRBV21-1 is shown as a pseudogene. This CDR3 is 13 amino acids long. The CDR3 reads CASSMGPQETQYF.

The CDR3 protein is CASTGGVFYGYTF. The chain employs TRBV19 and TRBJ1-2; as DNA is missing, the TRBD1 call by TCRdb cannot be tested. The CDR3 runs 13 residues. Germline CDR1 is LNHDA and CDR2 is SQIVND (reference sequence).

This clonotype is called medium-sized based on its frequency. V and J are TRBV6-6 and TRBJ2-5; TCRdb indicates TRBD2, and absent DNA this call remains unverified. The germline V gene has CDR1 MNHNY and CDR2 SVGAGI (reference sequence). The CDR3 is 14 residues long. The CDR3 region is CASSYVAKQETQYF.

This clonotype is labeled medium-sized based on frequency. The J gene is TRBJ2-1, the V gene TRBV6-6. Germline V gene sequence: CDR1 MNHNY, CDR2 SVGAGI (reference sequence). This CDR3 comprises 11 residues. The CDR3 region is CASSSQPEQFF.

By frequency, this clonotype registers medium-sized (0.01 to 0.1%). V is TRBV5-1 and J is TRBJ2-2; with no DNA, the TCRdb D assignment of TRBD2 cannot be verified. The CDR3 runs to 15 residues. Germline values: CDR1 SGHRS, CDR2 YFSETQ. The CDR3 is CASSLGTSSTGELFF.